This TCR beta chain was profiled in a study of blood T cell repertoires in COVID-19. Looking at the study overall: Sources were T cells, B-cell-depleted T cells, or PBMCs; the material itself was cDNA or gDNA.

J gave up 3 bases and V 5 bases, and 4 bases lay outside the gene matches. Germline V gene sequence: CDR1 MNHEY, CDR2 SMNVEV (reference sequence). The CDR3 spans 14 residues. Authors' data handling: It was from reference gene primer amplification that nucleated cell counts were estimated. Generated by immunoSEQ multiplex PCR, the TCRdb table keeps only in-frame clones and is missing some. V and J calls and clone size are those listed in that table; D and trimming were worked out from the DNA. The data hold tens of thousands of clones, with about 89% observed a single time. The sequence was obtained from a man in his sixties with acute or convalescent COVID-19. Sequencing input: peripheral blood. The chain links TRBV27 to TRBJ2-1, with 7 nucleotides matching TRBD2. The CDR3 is CASSLSGYYNEQFF. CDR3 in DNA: TGTGCCAGCAGTCTTAGCGGGTACTACAATGAGCAGTTCTTC.